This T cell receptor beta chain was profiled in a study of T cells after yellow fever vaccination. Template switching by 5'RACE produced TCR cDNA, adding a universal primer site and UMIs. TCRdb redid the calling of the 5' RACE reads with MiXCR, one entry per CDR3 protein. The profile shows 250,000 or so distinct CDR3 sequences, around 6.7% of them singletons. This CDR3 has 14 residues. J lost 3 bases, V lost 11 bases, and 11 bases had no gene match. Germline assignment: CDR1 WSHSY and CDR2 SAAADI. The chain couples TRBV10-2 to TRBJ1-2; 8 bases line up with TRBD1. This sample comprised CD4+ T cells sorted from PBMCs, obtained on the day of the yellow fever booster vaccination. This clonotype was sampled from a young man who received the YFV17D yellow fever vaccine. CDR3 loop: CASAQDRVDYGYTF. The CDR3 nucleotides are TGCGCCTCCGCCCAGGACAGGGTCGACTATGGCTACACCTTC.